The rows below give T cell receptor beta chains drawn from one sample of a study of Graves' ophthalmopathy and Graves' hyperthyroidism. MiXCR, run by TCRdb on the multiplex PCR reads, gives a single entry per CDR3 protein. The table includes some 370,000 distinct CDR3 sequences, about 18% detected once. What was sequenced was peripheral blood. These receptors were obtained from an adult woman with stable Graves' hyperthyroidism. The CDR3 runs from the conserved cysteine through the conserved F or W. The D gene is left open where the match is weak. The listing skips clone size in some rows; elsewhere it reads once, few, many or a size class.

J gene,V gene,D gene,clone size,CDR3 protein,CDR3 DNA
TRBJ1-5,TRBV28,TRBD1,many,CASNIQGRPNQPQHF,TGTGCCAGCAATATACAGGGGAGGCCCAATCAGCCCCAGCATTTT
TRBJ1-2,TRBV28,.,many,CASITQGGYTF,TGTGCCAGCATTACCCAGGGGGGCTACACCTTC
TRBJ2-5,TRBV2,.,.,CASSVLWSEGETQYF,TGTGCCAGCAGTGTTCTGTGGAGCGAGGGGGAGACCCAGTACTTC
TRBJ2-7,TRBV25-1,.,many,CASSRSGSIYEQYF,TGTGCCAGCAGTCGCAGCGGCTCAATCTACGAGCAGTACTTC
TRBJ2-7,TRBV14,TRBD1,many,CASSQTGVRTYEQYF,TGTGCCAGCAGCCAAACAGGGGTAAGGACCTACGAGCAGTACTTC
TRBJ2-7,TRBV4-1,.,.,CASSQDQTGGLRGGQYF,TGCGCCAGCAGCCAGGATCAGACTGGCGGTCTGAGAGGGGGGCAGTACTTC
TRBJ1-3,TRBV7-9,.,few,CASTRGDSGNTIYF,TGTGCCAGCACCCGGGGGGACTCTGGAAACACCATATATTTT
TRBJ1-1,TRBV15,TRBD1,many,CATSSPDRGKTEAFF,TGTGCCACCAGCAGCCCAGACAGGGGAAAAACTGAAGCTTTCTTT
TRBJ2-7,TRBV27,.,many,CASSSLQGRAYEQYF,TGTGCCAGCAGTTCCTTACAGGGGAGGGCCTACGAGCAGTACTTC
TRBJ1-1,TRBV7-9,.,many,CASSTRAVNTEAFF,TGTGCCAGCAGCACCCGGGCCGTGAACACTGAAGCTTTCTTT
TRBJ2-7,TRBV4-3,TRBD2,many,CASSQFLAGVIYEQYF,TGCGCCAGCAGCCAATTTCTAGCGGGAGTTATCTACGAGCAGTACTTC
TRBJ2-7,TRBV11-2,.,many,CASRVIGTRRDEQYF,TGTGCCAGCAGGGTCATTGGTACTAGGAGGGACGAGCAGTACTTC
TRBJ2-7,TRBV7-9,TRBD1,many,CASSTGQGDTYEQYF,TGTGCCAGCAGCACGGGACAGGGAGACACCTACGAGCAGTACTTC
TRBJ1-3,TRBV12-3/TRBV12-4,TRBD1,once,CASSKTGLPSGNTIYF,TGTGCCAGCAGTAAGACAGGGCTGCCCTCTGGAAACACCATATATTTT
TRBJ2-5,TRBV7-2,TRBD2,many,CASSLGNAAGGPLETQYF,TGTGCCAGCAGCTTAGGGAATGCGGCGGGAGGGCCTTTGGAGACCCAGTACTTC
TRBJ2-7,TRBV6-1,.,many,CASNGMNSYEQYF,TGTGCCAGCAACGGGATGAATTCCTACGAGCAGTACTTC
TRBJ1-2,TRBV6-1,.,many,CASRADGNPDYGYTF,TGTGCCAGCAGAGCGGATGGGAACCCCGACTATGGCTACACCTTC
TRBJ2-5,TRBV6-1,.,many,CASSEGPRQEIETQYF,TGTGCCAGCAGTGAAGGTCCGAGACAGGAGATTGAGACCCAGTACTTC
TRBJ1-2,TRBV18,.,few,CASSPRRDHNYGYTF,TGTGCCAGCTCACCACGAAGGGACCATAACTATGGCTACACCTTC
TRBJ2-7,TRBV7-2,.,many,CASSSARRLPGEQYF,TGTGCCAGCAGCTCAGCCCGGAGACTCCCCGGCGAGCAGTACTTC
TRBJ2-2,TRBV18,.,.,CASSPRTHTNTGELFF,TGTGCCAGCTCACCAAGGACACACACGAACACCGGGGAGCTGTTTTTT
TRBJ1-5,TRBV19,.,many,CASSGSSGRNQPQHF,TGTGCCAGTAGTGGATCATCAGGGCGCAATCAGCCCCAGCATTTT
TRBJ2-2,TRBV28,TRBD2,.,CASSFQPGLASGELFF,TGTGCCAGCAGTTTTCAGCCGGGACTAGCGTCCGGGGAGCTGTTTTTT
TRBJ1-2,TRBV6-1,.,many,CASSEWPPDGYTF,TGTGCCAGCAGTGAATGGCCGCCGGACGGCTACACCTTC
TRBJ2-5,TRBV10-1,TRBD1,many,CASSDRDSQETQYF,TGCGCCAGCAGTGACAGGGACAGCCAAGAGACCCAGTACTTC
TRBJ2-2,TRBV6-5,.,many,CASSPLGTGELFF,TGTGCCAGCAGCCCTTTGGGGACCGGGGAGCTGTTTTTT
TRBJ2-2,TRBV11-2,TRBD1,few,CASSSDRGDANTGELFF,TGTGCCAGCAGCTCCGACAGGGGAGACGCTAACACCGGGGAGCTGTTTTTT
TRBJ2-7,TRBV3-1,.,few,CASSQDRTVSSDEQYF,TGTGCCAGCAGCCAGGATAGGACAGTTTCTTCCGACGAGCAGTACTTC
TRBJ1-1,TRBV6-1,.,many,CASSEGTDLNTEAFF,TGTGCCAGCAGTGAAGGGACAGACTTGAACACTGAAGCTTTCTTT
TRBJ1-5,TRBV30,.,many,CAWSDGLGPQHF,TGTGCCTGGAGTGATGGTCTCGGGCCCCAGCATTTT
TRBJ1-2,TRBV4-3,.,many,CASSQDRRGVIGGYTF,TGCGCCAGCAGCCAAGATCGAAGGGGTGTCATCGGTGGCTACACCTTC
TRBJ2-7,TRBV28,.,many,CASSFRGPAYEQYF,TGTGCCAGCAGTTTCCGGGGGCCGGCCTACGAGCAGTACTTC
TRBJ2-7,TRBV20-1,TRBD2,many,CSAPRVAGVLGEQYF,TGCAGTGCTCCGCGGGTAGCGGGAGTTTTAGGCGAGCAGTACTTC
TRBJ2-5,TRBV6-1,TRBD2,many,CAITTSGRAGETQYF,TGTGCCATCACGACTAGCGGGAGGGCCGGAGAGACCCAGTACTTC
TRBJ2-5,TRBV9,.,many,CASSSSSRESQETQYF,TGTGCCAGCAGTTCTAGTTCCCGCGAGAGCCAAGAGACCCAGTACTTC
TRBJ2-7,TRBV12-3/TRBV12-4,.,.,CASSQTGREQYF,TGTGCCAGCAGCCAGACGGGGCGCGAGCAGTACTTC
TRBJ1-2,TRBV19,.,.,CASSIRGSYGYTF,TGTGCCAGTAGTATCAGGGGATCCTATGGCTACACCTTC
TRBJ1-1,TRBV19,.,many,CASAIRGGNTEAFF,TGTGCCAGTGCCATCAGGGGAGGAAACACTGAAGCTTTCTTT
TRBJ2-7,TRBV2,.,many,CASRGVSEQYF,TGTGCCAGCAGAGGGGTCTCCGAGCAGTACTTC
TRBJ2-7,TRBV27,TRBD1,many,CASSRQGSISREQYF,TGTGCCAGCAGTAGACAGGGCTCCATCTCTCGCGAGCAGTACTTC
TRBJ1-1,TRBV12-5,TRBD1,many,CASGLVVGQGMNTEAFF,TGTGCTAGTGGTTTGGTTGTGGGACAGGGGATGAACACTGAAGCTTTCTTT
TRBJ1-1,TRBV2,TRBD1,many,CASRATGGGTEAFF,TGTGCCAGCAGAGCGACAGGGGGTGGCACTGAAGCTTTCTTT
TRBJ1-1,TRBV19,TRBD1,many,CASSTYRGGSEAFF,TGTGCCAGTAGTACCTACAGGGGAGGATCTGAAGCTTTCTTT
TRBJ1-2,TRBV28,TRBD1,many,CASSLLDRVKEVYGYTF,TGTGCCAGCAGTTTATTGGACAGGGTCAAGGAAGTCTATGGCTACACCTTC
TRBJ1-6,TRBV4-3,TRBD1,.,CASSQETGGGYSYNSPLHF,TGCGCCAGCAGCCAAGAGACAGGGGGCGGCTACTCCTATAATTCACCCCTCCACTTT
TRBJ2-7,TRBV29-1,.,.,CSVLGTTSYEQYF,TGCAGCGTTCTAGGGACCACTAGCTACGAGCAGTACTTC
TRBJ2-7,TRBV6-2/TRBV6-3,TRBD2,many,CASSLFGRGTSGAIYEQYF,TGTGCCAGCAGTCTGTTTGGCAGGGGGACTAGCGGGGCCATCTACGAGCAGTACTTC
TRBJ1-1,TRBV16,.,many,CASSKQDGMNTEAFF,TGTGCCAGCAGCAAACAGGACGGTATGAACACTGAAGCTTTCTTT
TRBJ1-1,TRBV6-1,TRBD1,many,CASSDFGQGKTEAFF,TGTGCCAGCAGTGACTTCGGACAGGGAAAAACTGAAGCTTTCTTT